This TCR beta chain comes out of a study of blood T cell repertoires in COVID-19. Study-level information: The origin of the acute and convalescent COVID-19 samples was the United States, Italy and Spain.

Germline lookup yields CDR1 SGHNT and CDR2 YYREEE (reference sequence). There are 15 residues in the CDR3. V shed 4 bases and J shed 5 bases, with 18 bases lying between them. Original analysis: For nucleated cells, counts were estimated from reference gene primer amplification. Profiled with immunoSEQ multiplex PCR; TCRdb holds only in-frame clones, not every one. The V and J calls and the clone size are those of that table, but D and trimming were determined from the DNA. The sample carries some 520,000 clones, about 88% recorded once. Those enrolled in Seattle joined during active infection and were followed longitudinally afterward.

This clonotype was sampled from a man aged 18 to 30 with COVID-19, enrolled during active disease. Specimen: peripheral blood. The chain recombines TRBV5-4 with TRBJ2-5; D is perhaps TRBD2 (7 bases). The CDR3 sequence: CASSPGGREWETQYF. The CDR3 DNA is TGTGCCAGCAGCCCCGGGGGGCGGGAGTGGGAGACCCAGTACTTC.